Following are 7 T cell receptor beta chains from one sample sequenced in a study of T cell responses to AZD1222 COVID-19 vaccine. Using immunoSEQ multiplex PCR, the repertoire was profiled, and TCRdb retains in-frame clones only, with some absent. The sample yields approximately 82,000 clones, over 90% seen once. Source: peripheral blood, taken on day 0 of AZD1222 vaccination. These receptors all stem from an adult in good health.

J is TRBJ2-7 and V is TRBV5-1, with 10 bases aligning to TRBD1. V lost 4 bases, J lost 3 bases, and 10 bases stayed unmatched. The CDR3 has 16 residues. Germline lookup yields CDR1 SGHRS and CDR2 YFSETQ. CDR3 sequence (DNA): TGCGCCAGCAGCCCATCCCCCGGGACAGGGGTCTACGAGCAGTACTTC. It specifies CASSPSPGTGVYEQYF.

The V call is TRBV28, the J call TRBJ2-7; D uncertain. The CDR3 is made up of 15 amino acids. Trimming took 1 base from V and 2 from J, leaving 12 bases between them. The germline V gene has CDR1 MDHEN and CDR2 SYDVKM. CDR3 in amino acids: CASSLFTGRTYEQYF. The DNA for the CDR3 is TGTGCCAGCAGTTTATTTACGGGCAGGACCTACGAGCAGTACTTC.

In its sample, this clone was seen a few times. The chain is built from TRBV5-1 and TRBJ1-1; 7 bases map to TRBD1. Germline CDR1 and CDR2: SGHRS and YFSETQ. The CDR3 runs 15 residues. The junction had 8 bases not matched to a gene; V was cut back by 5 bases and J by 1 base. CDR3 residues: CASRPYRGGNTEAFF. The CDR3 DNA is TGCGCCAGCAGACCTTACAGGGGAGGGAACACTGAAGCTTTCTTT. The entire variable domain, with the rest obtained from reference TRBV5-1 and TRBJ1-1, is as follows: KAGVTQTPRYLIKTRGQQVTLSCSPISGHRSVSWYQQTPGQGLQFLFEYFSETQRNKGNFPGRFSGRQFSNSRSEMNVSTLELGDSALYLCASRPYRGGNTEAFFGQGTRLTVV.

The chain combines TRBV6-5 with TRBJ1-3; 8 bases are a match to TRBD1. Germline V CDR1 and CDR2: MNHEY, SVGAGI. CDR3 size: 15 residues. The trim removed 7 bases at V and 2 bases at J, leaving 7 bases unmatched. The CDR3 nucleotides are TGTGCCAGCACTACGGACAGGGAGGCTGGAAACACCATATATTTT. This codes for CASTTDREAGNTIYF.

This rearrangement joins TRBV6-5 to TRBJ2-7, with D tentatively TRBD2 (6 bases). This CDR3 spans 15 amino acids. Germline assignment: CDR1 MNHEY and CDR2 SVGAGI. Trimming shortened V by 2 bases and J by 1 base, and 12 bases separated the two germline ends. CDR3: CASSYRAGRSYEQYF. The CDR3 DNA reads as TGTGCCAGCAGTTACCGGGCGGGGAGGTCCTACGAGCAGTACTTC.

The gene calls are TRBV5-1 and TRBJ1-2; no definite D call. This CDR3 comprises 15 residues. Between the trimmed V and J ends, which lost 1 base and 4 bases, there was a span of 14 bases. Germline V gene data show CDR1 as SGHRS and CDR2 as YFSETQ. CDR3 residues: CASSLTPGTSYGYTF. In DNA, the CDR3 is TGCGCCAGCAGCTTGACCCCGGGCACGAGCTATGGCTACACCTTC.

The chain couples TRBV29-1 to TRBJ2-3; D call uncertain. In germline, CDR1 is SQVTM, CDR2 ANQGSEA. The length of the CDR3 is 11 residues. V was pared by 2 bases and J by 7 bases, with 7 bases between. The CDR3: CSVELGNTQYF. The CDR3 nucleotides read TGCAGCGTTGAATTAGGGAATACGCAGTATTTT.